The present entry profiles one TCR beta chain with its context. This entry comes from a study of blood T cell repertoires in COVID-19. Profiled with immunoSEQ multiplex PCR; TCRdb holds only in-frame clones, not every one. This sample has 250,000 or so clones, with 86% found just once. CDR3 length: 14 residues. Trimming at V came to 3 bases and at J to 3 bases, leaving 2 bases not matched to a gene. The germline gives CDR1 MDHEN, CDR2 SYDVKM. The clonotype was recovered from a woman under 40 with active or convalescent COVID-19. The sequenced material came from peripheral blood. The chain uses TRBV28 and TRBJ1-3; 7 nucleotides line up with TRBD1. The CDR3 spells CASSLTGFGNTIYF. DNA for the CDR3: TGTGCCAGCAGTTTGACAGGGTTTGGAAACACCATATATTTT.